The TCR beta chain described here comes from a study of blood T cell repertoires in COVID-19. As for the study in general: Specimens from acute and convalescent COVID-19 originated in the United States, Italy and Spain. PBMCs, B-cell-depleted T cells, or T cells were the source of the cDNA or gDNA that made up the material.

In the original workflow: Estimated nucleated cell counts came from reference gene primer amplification. Profiled with immunoSEQ multiplex PCR; TCRdb holds only in-frame clones, not every one. V, J and clone size derive from that table, while D and trimming were established from the DNA sequence. The top ten hold more than 5.5% of the sample, which has about 59,000 clones, over 75% seen once. Germline CDR1 is LNHNV and CDR2 is YYDKDF (reference sequence). V lost 4 bases to trimming and J lost 6 bases, with 9 bases between them. The CDR3 runs 12 residues. The chain links TRBV15 to TRBJ1-1; D gene uncertain. This receptor was identified in a man aged 55 to 70 with acute or convalescent COVID-19. Input material: peripheral blood. CDR3: CATSIISAEAFF. CDR3 sequence (DNA): TGTGCCACCAGCATTATAAGCGCTGAAGCTTTCTTT.